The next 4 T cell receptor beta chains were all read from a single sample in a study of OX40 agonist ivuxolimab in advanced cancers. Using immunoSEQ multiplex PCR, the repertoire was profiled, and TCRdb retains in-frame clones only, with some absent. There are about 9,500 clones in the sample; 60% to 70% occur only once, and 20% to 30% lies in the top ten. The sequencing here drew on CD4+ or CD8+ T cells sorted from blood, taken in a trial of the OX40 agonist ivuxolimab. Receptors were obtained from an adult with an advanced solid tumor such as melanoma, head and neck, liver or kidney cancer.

The chain's CDR3 is CASSYSADSYEQYF. In DNA, the CDR3 is TGTGCCAGCAGTTACTCGGCGGACTCCTACGAGCAGTACTTC. The chain links TRBV6-5 to TRBJ2-7; D is unresolved. Trimming shortened V by 0 bases and J by 0 bases, and 6 bases separated the two germline ends. The CDR3 runs to 14 residues. CDR1 MNHEY and CDR2 SVGAGI come from the germline V gene.

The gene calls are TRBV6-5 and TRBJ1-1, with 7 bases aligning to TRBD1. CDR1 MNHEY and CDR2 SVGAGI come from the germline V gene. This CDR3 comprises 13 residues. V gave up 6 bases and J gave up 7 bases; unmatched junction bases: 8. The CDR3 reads CASRLVRDSEAFF. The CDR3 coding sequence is TGTGCCAGCAGATTAGTCCGGGACAGTGAAGCTTTCTTT.

The CDR3 coding sequence is TGTGCCAGCGCCGACAGGGCCGATTATGGCTACACCTTC. This translates into CASADRADYGYTF. The rearrangement uses TRBV19 and TRBJ1-2, with 7 positions matching TRBD1. CDR3 size: 13 residues. The germline CDR1 and CDR2 sequences are LNHDA and SQIVND (reference sequence). The junction had 9 bases not matched to a gene; V was cut back by 9 bases and J by 5 bases.

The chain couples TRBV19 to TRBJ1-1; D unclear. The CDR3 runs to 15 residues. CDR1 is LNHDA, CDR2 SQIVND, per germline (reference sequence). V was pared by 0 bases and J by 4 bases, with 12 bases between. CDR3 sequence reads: CASSIDQNGITEAFF. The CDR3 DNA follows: TGTGCCAGTAGTATAGATCAGAACGGTATCACTGAAGCTTTCTTT.